Shown below are 30 T cell receptor beta chains from a single sample sequenced in a study of cytomegalovirus exposure and HLA in healthy donors. With 60 Vbeta and 13 Jbeta primers, the PCR was carried out. Produced via immunoSEQ multiplex PCR; TCRdb's table is partial and in-frame only. The sample contains about 190,000 clones, roughly 80% of which appear only once. Material for sequencing was PBMCs. Every receptor here comes from a middle-aged man in good health and CMV-seronegative.

Of note for this clone: One end of the junction fails to match germline, which may point to a read error. V and J are TRBV18 and TRBJ1-2; 7 nucleotides align to TRBD1. CDR1 and CDR2 from the germline V gene are KGHSH and LQKENI. This CDR3 region has 11 residues. CDR3 coding DNA: TGTGCCAGCTCAACCGGACAGGCCCCGCTTTTC. Amino acid sequence: CASSTGQAPLF.

This clone showed up just a few times. The V call is TRBV5-4, the J call TRBJ2-5; 7 bases agree with TRBD1. The tail of the sequence fits TRBJ2-7 better, so the J call may be wrong. The CDR3 has 14 residues. Germline lookup yields CDR1 SGHNT and CDR2 YYREEE (reference sequence). In DNA form, the CDR3 reads TGTGCCAGCAGCCTAAAGACAGGGACCTACGAGCAGTACTTC. This sequence encodes CASSLKTGTYEQYF.

This clone was observed a single time. The chain couples TRBV4-3 to TRBJ2-2, with 11 bases fitting TRBD1. The CDR3 covers 16 residues. Germline V gives CDR1 LGHNA, CDR2 YSLEER. V shed 2 bases, J shed 6 bases, and the junction held 5 bases outside the gene matches. CDR3 protein: CASSQSRDRGSGELFF. In DNA, the CDR3 is TGCGCCAGCAGCCAATCCCGGGACAGGGGGTCCGGGGAGCTGTTTTTT.

This clone has just one count. The chain uses TRBV7-9 and TRBJ2-7; no reliable D call. The length of the CDR3 is 11 residues. Germline CDR1 is SEHNR and CDR2 is FQNEAQ (reference sequence). The germline V and J ends were trimmed by 2 bases and 5 bases, with 4 bases remaining between them. The CDR3 here is CASSLSHEQYF. CDR3 DNA: TGTGCCAGCAGCTTATCTCACGAGCAGTACTTC.

The chain links TRBV18 to TRBJ2-6; TRBD1 aligns across 7 bases. J lost 1 base, V lost 3 bases, and 6 bases had no gene match. Germline values: CDR1 KGHSH, CDR2 LQKENI. The CDR3 covers 17 residues. Here the CDR3 reads CASSPYRGVSGANVLTF. CDR3 DNA sequence: TGTGCCAGCTCACCTTACAGGGGAGTATCTGGGGCCAACGTCCTGACTTTC.

The chain combines TRBV2 with TRBJ2-7; 8 bases agree with TRBD1. CDR3 length equals 15 residues. Trimming removed 0 bases from V and 9 bases from J; junction bases left unmatched: 10. Germline V CDR1 and CDR2: SNHLY, FYNNEI. Here the CDR3 DNA reads TGTGCCAGCAGTGAAGCCCCGGGACAGGCTACCCGGCAGTACTTC. Its translation: CASSEAPGQATRQYF.

This chain links TRBV4-1 with TRBJ2-5; TRBD2 is a possible D gene (7 bases). Germline V CDR1 and CDR2: MGHRA, YSYEKL. This CDR3 region has 18 residues. V was trimmed by 0 bases and J by 4 bases, leaving 21 bases between them. CDR3 nucleotide sequence: TGCGCCAGCAGCCAAGAATTCGATCTTGCGGGGGCCGGAGAGACCCAGTACTTC. Translating gives CASSQEFDLAGAGETQYF.

The chain has TRBV19 and TRBJ2-3; 8 nucleotides align to TRBD2. The CDR3 totals 17 residues. The trim removed 0 bases at V and 1 base at J, leaving 6 bases unmatched. Germline lookup yields CDR1 LNHDA and CDR2 SQIVND (reference sequence). CDR3 protein: CASSIDGPAGGTDTQYF. The CDR3 nucleotides read TGTGCCAGTAGTATAGATGGGCCAGCGGGGGGCACAGATACGCAGTATTTT. Together with reference TRBV19 and TRBJ2-3, the CDR3 gives the full variable domain: DGGITQSPKYLFRKEGQNVTLSCEQNLNHDAMYWYRQDPGQGLRLIYYSQIVNDFQKGDIAEGYSVSREKKESFPLTVTSAQKNPTAFYLCASSIDGPAGGTDTQYFGPGTRLTVL.

About this clone itself: The germline gene is not matched at one end of the junction; a read error may be the cause. The rearrangement joins TRBV7-9 to TRBJ2-2; TRBD1 agrees at 8 bases. Per the germline V gene, CDR1 is SEHNR and CDR2 is FQNEAQ (reference sequence). This CDR3 region has 15 residues. CDR3 sequence reads: CSSSSWTGRSGELFF. The DNA for the CDR3 is TGTTCCAGCAGCTCATGGACAGGGAGAAGCGGGGAGCTGTTTTTT.

The V and J genes are TRBV5-1 and TRBJ1-4; D is perhaps TRBD1 (5 bases). V gave up 5 bases and J gave up 0 bases, with 11 bases separating them. Germline CDR1 and CDR2: SGHRS and YFSETQ. The CDR3 loop spans 15 amino acids. The DNA of the CDR3 is TGCGCCAGCAGGGCTGGAGGGGCAACTAATGAAAAACTGTTTTTT. This gives the protein CASRAGGATNEKLFF.

The V call is TRBV7-2, the J call TRBJ1-3; no definite D call. The CDR3 is made up of 15 amino acids. The V gene lost 1 base and the J gene lost 0 bases, with 7 bases spanning the gap. Germline V CDR1 and CDR2: SGHTA, FQGNSA. As DNA, the CDR3 is TGTGCCAGCAGCTTAGTTCCCAGCTCTGGAAACACCATATATTTT. Protein sequence: CASSLVPSSGNTIYF.

The chain couples TRBV5-5 to TRBJ2-3, with 11 nucleotides matching TRBD2. CDR1 SGHKS and CDR2 YYEKEE come from the germline V gene (reference sequence). V was pared by 3 bases and J by 1 base, with 4 bases of the junction left unmatched. The CDR3 loop spans 16 amino acids. This CDR3 reads CASSSLAGGRTDTQYF. CDR3 in DNA: TGTGCCAGCAGCTCTTTAGCGGGGGGGCGCACAGATACGCAGTATTTT. The whole variable domain, filled in from reference TRBV5-5 and TRBJ2-3, reads DAGVTQSPTHLIKTRGQQVTLRCSPISGHKSVSWYQQVLGQGPQFIFQYYEKEERGRGNFPDRFSARQFPNYSSELNVNALLLGDSALYLCASSSLAGGRTDTQYFGPGTRLTVL.

Details on this clone: Relative to the germline gene, one junction end is altered; a read error may explain this. CDR3 nucleotides: TGTGCCAGCAGTTTTAGGTTGGCGGAAGAGGCCCAGTACTTC. Translation: CASSFRLAEEAQYF. The rearrangement uses TRBV28 and TRBJ2-5; D unresolved. This CDR3 region has 14 residues. Germline V gene lookup returns CDR1 MDHEN and CDR2 SYDVKM. Together with reference TRBV28 and TRBJ2-5, the CDR3 gives the full variable domain: DVKVTQSSRYLVKRTGEKVFLECVQDMDHENMFWYRQDPGLGLRLIYFSYDVKMKEKGDIPEGYSVSREKKERFSLILESASTNQTSMYLCASSFRLAEEAQYFGPGTRLLVL.

The chain is built from TRBV6-5 and TRBJ1-5; 8 bases align to TRBD1. This CDR3 is 14 amino acids long. Per the germline V gene, CDR1 is MNHEY and CDR2 is SVGAGI. The trim removed 5 bases at V and 5 bases at J, leaving 5 bases unmatched. CDR3 sequence: CASSDGTGDQPQHF. DNA for the CDR3: TGTGCCAGCAGTGATGGGACAGGAGATCAGCCCCAGCATTTT.

J is TRBJ2-7 and V is TRBV14, with D possibly TRBD1 on 5 matching bases. The CDR3 runs to 11 residues. Trimming took 8 bases from V and 2 from J, leaving 7 bases between them. The germline V gene encodes CDR1 SGHDN and CDR2 FVKESK. The CDR3 loop reads CASGRAYEQYF. As DNA, the CDR3 is TGTGCCAGCGGCAGGGCCTACGAGCAGTACTTC.

The V and J genes are TRBV6-5 and TRBJ1-2; 7 bases align to TRBD1. The CDR3 has 14 residues. V shed 7 bases and J 7 bases; nucleotides not matched to a gene: 12. From germline, CDR1 is MNHEY and CDR2 SVGAGI. The CDR3 nucleotides are TGTGCCAGCAAAATACAGGGGCCGCGGGGTGGCTACACCTTC. It specifies CASKIQGPRGGYTF.

This clone came up a few times. V and J are TRBV6-5 and TRBJ2-5; 13 bases line up with TRBD2. V lost 4 bases, J lost 4 bases, and 3 bases stayed unmatched. The germline CDR1 and CDR2 sequences are MNHEY and SVGAGI. This CDR3 region has 15 residues. The CDR3 sequence: CASSSTSGGVETQYF. CDR3 DNA sequence: TGTGCCAGCAGTTCTACTAGCGGGGGGGTAGAGACCCAGTACTTC.

Only a few counts were recorded for this clone. This chain links TRBV5-8 with TRBJ2-3, with D possibly being TRBD1 (6 bases). Germline CDR1 reads SGHTS; CDR2 reads YDEGEE. The CDR3 spans 15 residues. Trimming took 3 bases from V and 1 from J, leaving 12 bases between them. CDR3 bases: TGTGCCAGCAGCTGGACAGTTTTTCGCACAGATACGCAGTATTTT. Protein sequence: CASSWTVFRTDTQYF.

The chain recombines TRBV5-1 with TRBJ2-3, with D possibly matching TRBD1 (6 bases). Germline V lookup: CDR1 SGHRS, CDR2 YFSETQ. This CDR3 region has 12 residues. Trimming cost V 4 bases and J 10 bases, with 13 bases left between them. This chain's CDR3 is CASSTGQNPQYF. The CDR3 DNA reads as TGCGCCAGCAGCACCGGACAGAATCCGCAGTATTTT.

This sequence joins TRBV7-2 and TRBJ2-3; a weak D match, TRBD2 (6 bases). The germline V and J ends were trimmed by 6 bases and 1 base, with 20 bases remaining between them. There are 17 residues in the CDR3. The germline V gene has CDR1 SGHTA and CDR2 FQGNSA. The chain's CDR3 is CASRLGGTSRGTDTQYF. DNA for the CDR3: TGTGCCAGCAGACTTGGCGGGACTTCTAGAGGCACAGATACGCAGTATTTT. The full variable domain, with the rest looked up from reference TRBV7-2 and TRBJ2-3, is GAGVSQSPSNKVTEKGKDVELRCDPISGHTALYWYRQSLGQGLEFLIYFQGNSAPDKSGLPSDRFSAERTGGSVSTLTIQRTQQEDSAVYLCASRLGGTSRGTDTQYFGPGTRLTVL.

This clone was detected only once. V usage is TRBV6-1 and J usage is TRBJ1-4, with TRBD1 matching over 7 bases. This CDR3 is built from 15 residues. Losses at the gene ends were 4 bases for V and 7 bases for J; bases not matched to a gene: 9. The germline gives CDR1 MNHNS, CDR2 SASEGT. CDR3 loop: CASSGSTGSREKLFF. The CDR3 nucleotides read TGTGCCAGCAGTGGTTCGACAGGGTCACGTGAAAAACTGTTTTTT.

This clone showed up just a few times. The chain's CDR3 is CASRGGTIQYF. CDR3 coding DNA: TGTGCCAGCAGGGGGGGTACCATTCAGTACTTC. The rearrangement uses TRBV28 and TRBJ2-4; perhaps TRBD2 as D (6 bases). In germline, CDR1 is MDHEN, CDR2 SYDVKM. This CDR3 is 11 amino acids long. Trimming took off 6 bases at V and 9 bases at J, with 9 bases between the two ends.

The V gene is TRBV4-1, the J gene TRBJ2-7, with a tentative D call TRBD1 (5 bases). Trimming pared 1 base from V and 2 bases from J, leaving 9 bases between. CDR3 length equals 14 residues. Germline values: CDR1 MGHRA, CDR2 YSYEKL. For the CDR3, the DNA is TGCGCCAGCAGCCAAGGGTCCAGGGCCTACGAGCAGTACTTC. Its protein is CASSQGSRAYEQYF.

The rearrangement joins TRBV5-8 to TRBJ1-5; 8 nucleotides agree with TRBD1. Per the germline V gene, CDR1 is SGHTS and CDR2 is YDEGEE. With 0 bases clipped from V and 6 bases from J, the junction kept 5 bases outside the gene matches. The CDR3 has 15 amino acids. The CDR3 nucleotides read TGTGCCAGCAGCTTGGGACAAGGACAGGGTCAGCCCCAGCATTTT. Its translation: CASSLGQGQGQPQHF.

This clone was counted only a few times. The V call is TRBV4-1, the J call TRBJ2-3, with 8 bases matching TRBD2. The CDR3 consists of 15 residues. Germline CDR1 MGHRA, CDR2 YSYEKL. V was clipped by 4 bases and J by 0 bases; unmatched bases: 3. DNA of the CDR3: TGCGCCAGCAGCCCGTTAGCGGGAAGCACAGATACGCAGTATTTT. It translates to CASSPLAGSTDTQYF.

V usage is TRBV27 and J usage is TRBJ2-5, with 8 bases lining up with TRBD1. V gave up 3 bases and J gave up 11 bases; unmatched junction bases: 11. Germline CDR1 reads MNHEY; CDR2 reads SMNVEV (reference sequence). The CDR3 runs to 14 residues. The CDR3: CASSFRGRSGEQYF. CDR3 coding DNA: TGTGCCAGCAGTTTCAGGGGGCGCAGCGGTGAGCAGTACTTC.

The V gene is TRBV6-1, the J gene TRBJ1-3, with TRBD1 identical over 8 bases. CDR3 length: 17 residues. The ends lost 0 bases at V and 3 bases at J; junction bases unmatched: 7. Per germline, CDR1 MNHNS and CDR2 SASEGT. The CDR3, as DNA: TGTGCCAGCAGTGAAGCCCGGACAGGGAGTGGTGGAAACACCATATATTTT. Translating it yields CASSEARTGSGGNTIYF.

V is TRBV2 and J is TRBJ2-1, with D maybe TRBD1 (6 bases). CDR3 length: 12 amino acids. V was shortened by 4 bases and J by 12 bases, with 13 bases between the two germline ends. Germline lookup yields CDR1 SNHLY and CDR2 FYNNEI. CDR3 protein: CASSVGAGVQFF. In DNA form, the CDR3 reads TGTGCCAGCAGTGTAGGAGCAGGGGTGCAGTTCTTC.

V and J are TRBV5-1 and TRBJ2-3; 9 positions match TRBD2. V lost 2 bases and J lost 3; bases outside the gene matches: 7. CDR3 length equals 16 residues. The germline V gene encodes CDR1 SGHRS and CDR2 YFSETQ. The DNA of the CDR3 is TGCGCCAGCAGCTTAAGGGGCCTAGCGGGGACAGATACGCAGTATTTT. Protein sequence: CASSLRGLAGTDTQYF. Full variable domain (remainder filled in from reference TRBV5-1 and TRBJ2-3): KAGVTQTPRYLIKTRGQQVTLSCSPISGHRSVSWYQQTPGQGLQFLFEYFSETQRNKGNFPGRFSGRQFSNSRSEMNVSTLELGDSALYLCASSLRGLAGTDTQYFGPGTRLTVL.

The chain has TRBV10-3 and TRBJ2-3; no firm D call. CDR1 is ENHRY and CDR2 is SYGVKD in the germline V gene. The CDR3 has 16 amino acids. Trimming pared 2 bases from V and 3 bases from J, leaving 15 bases between. The CDR3 region is CAISEPTSRATDTQYF. The CDR3 DNA reads TGTGCCATCAGTGAGCCCACGTCACGAGCGACAGATACGCAGTATTTT.